Below, 18 T cell receptor beta chains from the same sample are listed, as sequenced in a study of T cells expressing NK-cell markers. TCRdb re-called the 5' RACE reads, yielding one record per CDR3 amino acid sequence without DNA. This sample's table has 300,000 to 450,000 distinct CDR3 sequences. Sample: blood T cells: a sorted CD56 or NKG2C T cell subset, CD4+ or CD8+ T cells, or bulk PBMC T cells (not recorded which). The receptors stem from a man between 18 and 69 years old in good health.

The V and J genes are TRBV14 and TRBJ2-7; TCRdb's D call of TRBD2 is untestable without DNA. CDR1 and CDR2 from the germline V gene are SGHDN and FVKESK. The CDR3 has 16 amino acids. The CDR3 loop is CASSPGLAGGKNEQYF. Complete variable domain (other parts from reference TRBV14 and TRBJ2-7): EAGVTQFPSHSVIEKGQTVTLRCDPISGHDNLYWYRRVMGKEIKFLLHFVKESKQDESGMPNNRFLAERTGGTYSTLKVQPAELEDSGVYFCASSPGLAGGKNEQYFGPGTRLTVT.

This sequence joins TRBV6-5 and TRBJ2-7; with no DNA, the TCRdb D assignment of TRBD1 cannot be verified. The CDR3 spans 14 residues. Germline loops: CDR1 MNHEY, CDR2 SVGAGI. CDR3 sequence: CASSYAGWSYEQYF.

This chain connects TRBV10-3 to TRBJ1-1. Germline loops: CDR1 ENHRY, CDR2 SYGVKD. The CDR3 is 11 residues long. CDR3 region: CAIRSTAEAFF.

V and J are TRBV5-6 and TRBJ1-2; the TRBD1 assignment by TCRdb is unverifiable without DNA. The CDR3 consists of 12 residues. The germline CDR1 and CDR2 sequences are SGHDT and YYEEEE. The CDR3 loop reads CASSFSQARGTF.

V usage is TRBV12-5 and J usage is TRBJ2-5; TCRdb outputs TRBD1, but without DNA this stays unchecked. This CDR3 has 13 amino acids. The germline CDR1 and CDR2 sequences are LGHNT and FRNRAP. The CDR3: CASGLGAQETQYF.

The chain is built from TRBV6-1 and TRBJ1-2; TCRdb outputs TRBD1, but without DNA this stays unchecked. Germline loops: CDR1 MNHNS, CDR2 SASEGT. The CDR3 has 15 amino acids. The CDR3 region is CASSETFFEGNGYTF.

The chain recombines TRBV7-8 with TRBJ2-7; TCRdb's assignment of TRBD1 cannot be checked, as there is no DNA. Germline loops: CDR1 SGHVS, CDR2 FQNEAQ. The CDR3 totals 13 residues. The CDR3 protein is CASSFMSSREQYF. The full variable domain, rest sourced from reference TRBV7-8 and TRBJ2-7, is GAGVSQSPRYKVAKRGQDVALRCDPISGHVSLFWYQQALGQGPEFLTYFQNEAQLDKSGLPSDRFFAERPEGSVSTLKIQRTQQEDSAVYLCASSFMSSREQYFGPGTRLTVT.

This chain uses TRBV20-1 with TRBJ1-1; TCRdb designates TRBD1, a call that cannot be tested without DNA. The CDR3 has 16 amino acids. The V gene's germline CDR1 is DFQATT and CDR2 SNEGSKA (reference sequence). The CDR3 is CSASTPSSYMNTEAFF.

The rearrangement joins TRBV29-1 to TRBJ1-5. This CDR3 region has 13 residues. Germline lookup yields CDR1 SQVTM and CDR2 ANQGSEA. CDR3 amino acids: CSVDRIVNQPQHF.

V is TRBV29-1 and J is TRBJ2-5; TCRdb's assignment of TRBD2 cannot be checked, as there is no DNA. Germline lookup yields CDR1 SQVTM and CDR2 ANQGSEA. CDR3 length equals 14 residues. The CDR3 loop is CSVRRVTGQETQYF.

The rearrangement uses TRBV6-2 or TRBV6-3 and TRBJ2-1. Germline assignment: CDR1 MNHEY and CDR2 SVGEGT. This CDR3 has 14 amino acids. CDR3 protein: CASSYRSSYNEQFF.

The CDR3 is CASSPQVGQNEQFF. This rearrangement joins TRBV7-2 to TRBJ2-1; checking the TCRdb D call of TRBD1 is not possible without DNA. Germline V gene data show CDR1 as SGHTA and CDR2 as FQGNSA. There are 14 residues in the CDR3.

V usage is TRBV12-3 or TRBV12-4 and J usage is TRBJ2-7; TCRdb calls TRBD1, which cannot be checked without DNA. The CDR3 runs to 13 residues. CDR3 amino acids: CATRPGQTYEQYF.

The chain carries TRBV29-1 and TRBJ2-3; TCRdb's D call, TRBD2, is unchecked because there is no DNA. This CDR3 is 14 amino acids long. CDR1 and CDR2 from the germline V gene are SQVTM and ANQGSEA. CDR3 sequence: CSVPTAGGPETQYF.

The rearrangement joins TRBV5-1 to TRBJ1-6; TCRdb returns TRBD1, unconfirmable since there is no DNA. The CDR3 loop spans 15 amino acids. The germline V gene has CDR1 SGHRS and CDR2 YFSETQ. The CDR3 reads CASSRTGGLGSPLHF.

The chain links TRBV12-3 or TRBV12-4 to TRBJ2-1; TCRdb returns TRBD2, unconfirmable since there is no DNA. The CDR3 totals 19 residues. The CDR3 here is CASSFTASGGGSSYNEQFF.

V is TRBV5-1 and J is TRBJ1-1; TCRdb outputs TRBD1, but without DNA this stays unchecked. Germline CDR1 reads SGHRS; CDR2 reads YFSETQ. The CDR3 is 15 residues long. The CDR3 reads CASSPLGGMNTEAFF.

CDR3 in amino acids: CSAPTSFDTLNNEQFF. The rearrangement links TRBV20-1 to TRBJ2-1; there is no DNA to check the TCRdb D call of TRBD2. CDR3 length: 16 residues. Germline CDR1 reads DFQATT; CDR2 reads SNEGSKA (reference sequence).